This T cell receptor (beta chain) is drawn from a study of T cell responses to AZD1222 COVID-19 vaccine. Background on the study: Second-dose timings of about 4 or about 12 weeks were pooled.

Notes on the study in general: Donor demographics were predominantly white British with a female majority; clonal diversity may be underestimated. Elevations in Spike-specific TCR breadth and depth followed administration of two AZD1222 doses. Unmutated variant regions are reportedly the target of nearly half of TCRs that are spike-specific.

Data came from immunoSEQ multiplex PCR; TCRdb stores just in-frame clones and leaves some out. The top ten hold 6.5% to 9.5% of the sample, which has more than 85,000 clones, about 90% seen once. About this clone itself: Its antigen is unidentified.

The germline V gene encodes CDR1 LNHDA and CDR2 SQIVND (reference sequence). The length of the CDR3 is 14 residues. Trimming shortened V by 10 bases and J by 0 bases, and 13 bases separated the two germline ends. This specimen consisted of peripheral blood, obtained on day 0 of AZD1222 vaccination. J is TRBJ2-1 and V is TRBV19; a possible D gene is TRBD2 (6 bases). This sequence originates from an adult in good health. CDR3 DNA sequence: TGTGCCACCCGTAGCGGAAGCTCCTACAATGAGCAGTTCTTC. This translates into CATRSGSSYNEQFF.